This T cell receptor beta chain was sequenced during a study of blood T cell repertoires in COVID-19. For the study at large: Sites across the United States, Italy and Spain contributed samples from acute and convalescent COVID-19.

Authors' processing steps: The assay estimated nucleated cells by amplifying reference gene primers. Produced via immunoSEQ multiplex PCR; TCRdb's table is partial and in-frame only. The V and J calls and the clone size are those of that table, but D and trimming were determined from the DNA. The data contain 120,000 to 150,000 clones, around 89% of them seen just once; the ten biggest clones take up around 1.3%. CDR3 length equals 15 residues. The V and J ends lost 3 bases and 2 bases, in that order; junction bases with no gene match: 6. Germline lookup yields CDR1 MGHDK and CDR2 SYGVNS. Participants were aged about 18 to 100 years from about two dozen US areas. Researchers sorted participants into cohorts using their self-reported clinical history. In its sample, this clone was seen once.

The clonotype comes from a woman aged 25 to 39 with acute COVID-19. Sample: PBMCs or T cells enriched from blood (not recorded which). The chain is built from TRBV25-1 and TRBJ1-1; 7 nucleotides agree with TRBD1. The CDR3 sequence is CASSDRGQINTEAFF. CDR3 DNA sequence: TGTGCCAGCAGTGATCGGGGACAGATTAACACTGAAGCTTTCTTT.